This TCR beta chain was observed in a study of blood T cell repertoires in COVID-19. How the authors handled the data: For nucleated cells, counts were estimated from reference gene primer amplification. The table came from immunoSEQ multiplex PCR; TCRdb's copy has only in-frame clones and leaves some out. The V and J calls and clone size come from that table; D and trimming were worked out from the DNA. The data contain fewer than 90,000 clones, around 89% of them singletons. Trimming cost V 4 bases and J 5 bases; bases outside gene matches: 5. In germline, CDR1 is SGHRS, CDR2 YFSETQ. The CDR3 runs to 15 residues.

The material sequenced was peripheral blood. This receptor was identified in a woman aged 80 or over with active COVID-19. The chain combines TRBV5-1 with TRBJ2-7, with 14 bases identical to TRBD2. The CDR3 DNA reads TGCGCCAGCAGCCCAGGGACTAGCGGGAGCAACGAGCAGTACTTC. Translation: CASSPGTSGSNEQYF.